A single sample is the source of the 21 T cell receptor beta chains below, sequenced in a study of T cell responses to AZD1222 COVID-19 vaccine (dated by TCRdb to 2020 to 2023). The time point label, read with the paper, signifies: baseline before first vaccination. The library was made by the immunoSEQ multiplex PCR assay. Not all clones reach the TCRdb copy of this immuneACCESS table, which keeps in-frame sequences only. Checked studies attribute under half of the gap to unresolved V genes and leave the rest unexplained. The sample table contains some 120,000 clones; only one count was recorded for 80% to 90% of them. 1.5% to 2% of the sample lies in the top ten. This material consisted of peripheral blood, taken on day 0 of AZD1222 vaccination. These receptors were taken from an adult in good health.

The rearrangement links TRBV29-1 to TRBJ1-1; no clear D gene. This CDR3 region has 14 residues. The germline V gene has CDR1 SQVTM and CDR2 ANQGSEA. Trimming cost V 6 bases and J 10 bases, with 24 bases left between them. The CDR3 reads CSVAEVVPGEGAFF. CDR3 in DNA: TGCAGCGTCGCCGAGGTGGTGCCAGGTGAGGGAGCTTTCTTT.

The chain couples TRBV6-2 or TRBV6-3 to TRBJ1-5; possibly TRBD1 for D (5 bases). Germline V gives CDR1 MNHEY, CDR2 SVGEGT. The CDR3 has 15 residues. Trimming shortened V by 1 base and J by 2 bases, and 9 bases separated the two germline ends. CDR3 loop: CASSYYGGGNQPQHF. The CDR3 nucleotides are TGTGCCAGCAGTTACTATGGGGGAGGCAATCAGCCCCAGCATTTT.

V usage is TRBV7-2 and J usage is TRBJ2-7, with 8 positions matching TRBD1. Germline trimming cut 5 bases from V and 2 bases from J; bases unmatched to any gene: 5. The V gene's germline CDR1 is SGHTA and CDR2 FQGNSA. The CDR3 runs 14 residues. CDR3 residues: CASSQDREAYEQYF. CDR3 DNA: TGTGCCAGCAGCCAGGACAGGGAAGCCTACGAGCAGTACTTC.

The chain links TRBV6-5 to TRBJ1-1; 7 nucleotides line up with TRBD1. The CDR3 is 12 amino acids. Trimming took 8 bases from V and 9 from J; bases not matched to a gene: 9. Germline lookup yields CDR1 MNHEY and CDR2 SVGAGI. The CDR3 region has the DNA TGTGCCAGCGTTATCTGGACAGGAAAAGCTTTCTTT. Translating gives CASVIWTGKAFF.

CDR3 sequence: CAWNSDRGQSPLHF. The CDR3 DNA sequence: TGTGCCTGGAATAGTGACAGGGGGCAGTCACCCCTCCACTTT. The chain couples TRBV30 to TRBJ1-6; 10 bases line up with TRBD1. CDR1 is GTSNPN and CDR2 is SVGIG in the germline V gene (reference sequence). With V trimmed by 4 bases and J by 10 bases, 7 bases remained unmatched. The CDR3 length is 14 residues.

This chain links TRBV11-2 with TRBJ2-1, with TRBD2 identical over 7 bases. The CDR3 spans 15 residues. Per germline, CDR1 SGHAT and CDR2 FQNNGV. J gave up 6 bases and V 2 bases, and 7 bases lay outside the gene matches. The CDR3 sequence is CASSLTGTTRNEQFF. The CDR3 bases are TGTGCCAGCAGCTTAACGGGGACTACCCGCAATGAGCAGTTCTTC.

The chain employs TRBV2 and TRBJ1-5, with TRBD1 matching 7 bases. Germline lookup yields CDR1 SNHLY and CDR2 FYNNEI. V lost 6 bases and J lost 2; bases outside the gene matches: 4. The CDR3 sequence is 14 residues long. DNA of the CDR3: TGTGCCAGCAGACAGGGGCTTGGCAATCAGCCCCAGCATTTT. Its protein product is CASRQGLGNQPQHF.

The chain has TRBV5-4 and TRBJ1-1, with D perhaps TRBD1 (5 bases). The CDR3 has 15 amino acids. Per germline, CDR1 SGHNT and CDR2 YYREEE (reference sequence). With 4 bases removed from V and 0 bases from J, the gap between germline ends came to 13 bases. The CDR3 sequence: CASSPPAGLNTEAFF. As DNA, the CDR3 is TGTGCCAGCAGCCCCCCAGCAGGGCTGAACACTGAAGCTTTCTTT.

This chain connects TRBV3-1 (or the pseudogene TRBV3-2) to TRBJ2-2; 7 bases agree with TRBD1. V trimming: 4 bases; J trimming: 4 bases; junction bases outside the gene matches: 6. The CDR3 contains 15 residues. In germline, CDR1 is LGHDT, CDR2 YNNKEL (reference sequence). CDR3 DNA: TGTGCCAGCAGCCTTTGGGACAGAGGCACCGGGGAGCTGTTTTTT. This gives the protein CASSLWDRGTGELFF.

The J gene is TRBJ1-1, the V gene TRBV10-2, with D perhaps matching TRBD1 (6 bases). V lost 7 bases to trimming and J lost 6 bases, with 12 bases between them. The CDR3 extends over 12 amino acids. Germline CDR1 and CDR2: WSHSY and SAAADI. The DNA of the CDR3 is TGCGCCAGCATGGGGGCGATGCCTGAAGCTTTCTTT. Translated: CASMGAMPEAFF.

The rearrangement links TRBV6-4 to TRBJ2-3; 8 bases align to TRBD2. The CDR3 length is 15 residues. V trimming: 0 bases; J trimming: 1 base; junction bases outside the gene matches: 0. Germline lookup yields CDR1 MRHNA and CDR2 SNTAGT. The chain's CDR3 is CASSDSGGGTDTQYF. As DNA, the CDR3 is TGTGCCAGCAGTGACTCCGGGGGGGGCACAGATACGCAGTATTTT.

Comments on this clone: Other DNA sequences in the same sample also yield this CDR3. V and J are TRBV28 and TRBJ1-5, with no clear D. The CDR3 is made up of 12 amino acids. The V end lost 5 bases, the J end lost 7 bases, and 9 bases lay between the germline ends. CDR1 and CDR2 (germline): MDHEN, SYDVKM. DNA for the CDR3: TGTGCCAGCAGTCTCGTAAACCAGCCCCAGCATTTT. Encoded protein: CASSLVNQPQHF.

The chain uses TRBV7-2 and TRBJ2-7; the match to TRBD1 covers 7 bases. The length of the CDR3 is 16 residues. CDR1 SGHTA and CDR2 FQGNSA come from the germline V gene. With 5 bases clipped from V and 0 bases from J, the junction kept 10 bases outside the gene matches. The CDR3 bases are TGTGCCAGCAGCACTGGTGGGACAGCACCCTCCTACGAGCAGTACTTC. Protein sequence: CASSTGGTAPSYEQYF. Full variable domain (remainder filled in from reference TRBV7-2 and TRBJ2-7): GAGVSQSPSNKVTEKGKDVELRCDPISGHTALYWYRQSLGQGLEFLIYFQGNSAPDKSGLPSDRFSAERTGGSVSTLTIQRTQQEDSAVYLCASSTGGTAPSYEQYFGPGTRLTVT.

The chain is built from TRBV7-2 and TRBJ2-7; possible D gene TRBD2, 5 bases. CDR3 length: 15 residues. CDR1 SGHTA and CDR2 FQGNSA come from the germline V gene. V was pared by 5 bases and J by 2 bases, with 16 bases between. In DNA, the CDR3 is TGTGCCAGCAGCGCAGCGAGCGGCGGGCCCTACGAGCAGTACTTC. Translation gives CASSAASGGPYEQYF.

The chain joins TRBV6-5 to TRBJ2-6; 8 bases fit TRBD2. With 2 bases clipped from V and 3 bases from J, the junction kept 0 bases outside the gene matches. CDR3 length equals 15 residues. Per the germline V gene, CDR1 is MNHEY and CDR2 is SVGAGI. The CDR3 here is CASSYAGGGANVLTF. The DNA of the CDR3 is TGTGCCAGCAGTTACGCGGGAGGTGGGGCCAACGTCCTGACTTTC.

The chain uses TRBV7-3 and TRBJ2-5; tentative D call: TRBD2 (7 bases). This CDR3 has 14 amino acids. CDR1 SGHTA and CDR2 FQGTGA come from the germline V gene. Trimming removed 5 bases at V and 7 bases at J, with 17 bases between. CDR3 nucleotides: TGTGCCAGCAGCGAAACTAGCGAACAGGGGACCCAGTACTTC. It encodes CASSETSEQGTQYF.

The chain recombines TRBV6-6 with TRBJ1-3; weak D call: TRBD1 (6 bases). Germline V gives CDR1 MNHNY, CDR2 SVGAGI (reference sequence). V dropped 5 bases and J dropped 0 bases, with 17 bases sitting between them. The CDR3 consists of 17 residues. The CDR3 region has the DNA TGTGCCAGCAGTCCCAGGGGAGCGGTTTACTCTGGAAACACCATATATTTT. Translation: CASSPRGAVYSGNTIYF.

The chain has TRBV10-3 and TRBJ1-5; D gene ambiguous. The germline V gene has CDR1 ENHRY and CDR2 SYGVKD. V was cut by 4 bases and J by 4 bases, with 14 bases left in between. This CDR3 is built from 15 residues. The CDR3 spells CAISASGSSNQPQHF. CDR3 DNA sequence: TGTGCCATCAGTGCCTCGGGGTCCTCAAATCAGCCCCAGCATTTT.

The CDR3 region is CASSERQGYGYTF. DNA for the CDR3: TGCGCCAGCAGTGAGCGGCAGGGCTATGGCTACACCTTC. The V gene is TRBV10-1, the J gene TRBJ1-2; weak D call: TRBD1 (5 bases). Deletions cut 2 bases from V and 4 bases from J, with 8 bases between. Germline CDR1 WNHNN, CDR2 SYGVQD (reference sequence). The CDR3 covers 13 residues.

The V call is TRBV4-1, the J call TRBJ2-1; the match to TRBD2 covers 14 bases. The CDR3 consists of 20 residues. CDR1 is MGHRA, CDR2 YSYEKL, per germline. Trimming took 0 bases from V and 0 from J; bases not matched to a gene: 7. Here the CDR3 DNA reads TGCGCCAGCAGCCAAGAGGGGACTAGCGGGGGACCGAGCTCCTACAATGAGCAGTTCTTC. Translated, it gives CASSQEGTSGGPSSYNEQFF.

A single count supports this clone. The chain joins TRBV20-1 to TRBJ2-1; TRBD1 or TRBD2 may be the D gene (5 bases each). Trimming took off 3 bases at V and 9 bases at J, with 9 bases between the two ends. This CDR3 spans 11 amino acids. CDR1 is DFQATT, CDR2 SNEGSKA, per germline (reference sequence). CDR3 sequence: CSARGDGEQFF. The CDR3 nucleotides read TGCAGTGCTAGGGGGGACGGTGAGCAGTTCTTC.